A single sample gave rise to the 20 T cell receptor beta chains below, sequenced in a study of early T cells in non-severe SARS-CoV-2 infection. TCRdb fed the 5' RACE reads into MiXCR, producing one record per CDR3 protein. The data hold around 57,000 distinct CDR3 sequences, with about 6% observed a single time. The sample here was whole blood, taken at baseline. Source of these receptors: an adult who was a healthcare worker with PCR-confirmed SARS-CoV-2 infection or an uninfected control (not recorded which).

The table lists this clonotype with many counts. The CDR3: CSASLSGSMNTEAFF. The DNA for the CDR3 is TGCAGCGCATCCTTGAGCGGCAGCATGAACACTGAAGCTTTCTTT. The J gene is TRBJ1-1, the V gene TRBV29-1; D is unclear. V was cut by 7 bases and J by 0 bases, with 18 bases left in between. The CDR3 length is 15 residues. CDR1 is SQVTM, CDR2 ANQGSEA, per germline.

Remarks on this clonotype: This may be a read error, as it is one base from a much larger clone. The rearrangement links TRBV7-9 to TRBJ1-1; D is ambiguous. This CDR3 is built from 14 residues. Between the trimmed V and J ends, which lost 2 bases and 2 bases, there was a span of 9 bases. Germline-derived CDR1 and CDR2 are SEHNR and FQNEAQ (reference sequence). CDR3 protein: CASSLNQENTEAFF. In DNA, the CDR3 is TGTGCCAGCAGCTTAAATCAGGAAAACACTGAAGCTTTCTTT.

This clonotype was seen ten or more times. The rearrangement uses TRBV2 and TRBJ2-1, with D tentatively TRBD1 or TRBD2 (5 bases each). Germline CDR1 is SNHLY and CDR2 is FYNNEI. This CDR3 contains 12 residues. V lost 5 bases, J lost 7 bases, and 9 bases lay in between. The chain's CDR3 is CASSRGGNEQFF. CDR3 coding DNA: TGTGCCAGCAGTCGTGGGGGTAATGAGCAGTTCTTC.

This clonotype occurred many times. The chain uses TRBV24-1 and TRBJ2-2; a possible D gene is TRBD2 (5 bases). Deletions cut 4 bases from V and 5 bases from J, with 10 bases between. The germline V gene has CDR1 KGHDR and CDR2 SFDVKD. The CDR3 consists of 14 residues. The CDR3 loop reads CATSERRHTGELFF. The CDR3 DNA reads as TGTGCCACCAGTGAGCGGAGGCATACCGGGGAGCTGTTTTTT.

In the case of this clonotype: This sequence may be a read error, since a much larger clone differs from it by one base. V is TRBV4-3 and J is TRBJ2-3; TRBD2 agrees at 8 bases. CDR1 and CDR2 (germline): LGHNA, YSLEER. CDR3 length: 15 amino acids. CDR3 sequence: CASSLVSGSTNTLYF. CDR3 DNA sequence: TGCGCCAGCAGCCTGGTCAGCGGGAGCACGAATACGCTGTATTTT.

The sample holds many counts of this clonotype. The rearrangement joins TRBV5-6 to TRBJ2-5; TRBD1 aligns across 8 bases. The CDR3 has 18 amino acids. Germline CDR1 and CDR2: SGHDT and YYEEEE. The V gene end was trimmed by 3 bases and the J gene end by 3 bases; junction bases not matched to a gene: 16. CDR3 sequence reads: CASSWGVQNGQGKETQYF. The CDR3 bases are TGTGCCAGCAGCTGGGGAGTGCAAAACGGACAGGGAAAAGAGACCCAGTACTTC.

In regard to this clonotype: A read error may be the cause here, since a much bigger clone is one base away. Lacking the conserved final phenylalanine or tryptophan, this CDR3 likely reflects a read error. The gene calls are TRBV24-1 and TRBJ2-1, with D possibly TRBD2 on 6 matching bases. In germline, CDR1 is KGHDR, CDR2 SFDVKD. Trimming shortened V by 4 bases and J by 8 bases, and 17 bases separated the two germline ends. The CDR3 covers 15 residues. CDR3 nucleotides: TGTGCCACCAGTGAGGCAAGCGGGCCCACGGATGAGCAGTTCTCC. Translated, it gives CATSEASGPTDEQFS.

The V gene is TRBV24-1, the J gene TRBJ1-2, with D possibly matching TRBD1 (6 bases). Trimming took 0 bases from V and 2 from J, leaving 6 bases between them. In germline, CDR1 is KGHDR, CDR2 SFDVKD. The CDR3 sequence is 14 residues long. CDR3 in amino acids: CATSDLGQNYGYTF. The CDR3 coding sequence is TGTGCCACCAGTGATTTGGGACAGAACTATGGCTACACCTTC.

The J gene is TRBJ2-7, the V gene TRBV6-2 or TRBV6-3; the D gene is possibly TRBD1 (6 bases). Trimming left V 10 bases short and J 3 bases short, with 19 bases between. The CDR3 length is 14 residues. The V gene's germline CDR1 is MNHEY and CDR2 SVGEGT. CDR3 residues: CATHPRGPVYEQYF. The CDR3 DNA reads TGTGCCACCCATCCCAGGGGACCCGTCTACGAGCAGTACTTC.

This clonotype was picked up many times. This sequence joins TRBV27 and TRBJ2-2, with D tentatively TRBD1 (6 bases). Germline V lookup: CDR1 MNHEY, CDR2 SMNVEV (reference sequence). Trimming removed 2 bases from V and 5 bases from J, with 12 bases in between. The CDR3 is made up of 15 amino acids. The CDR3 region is CASSLSLGGTGELFF. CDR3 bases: TGTGCCAGCAGTTTAAGCCTAGGGGGTACCGGGGAGCTGTTTTTT.

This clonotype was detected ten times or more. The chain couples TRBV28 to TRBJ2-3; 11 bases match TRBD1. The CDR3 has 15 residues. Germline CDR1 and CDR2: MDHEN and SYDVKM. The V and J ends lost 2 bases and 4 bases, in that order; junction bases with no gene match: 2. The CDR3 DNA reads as TGTGCCAGCAGTTTAACGGGACAGGGGGCAGATACGCAGTATTTT. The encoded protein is CASSLTGQGADTQYF.

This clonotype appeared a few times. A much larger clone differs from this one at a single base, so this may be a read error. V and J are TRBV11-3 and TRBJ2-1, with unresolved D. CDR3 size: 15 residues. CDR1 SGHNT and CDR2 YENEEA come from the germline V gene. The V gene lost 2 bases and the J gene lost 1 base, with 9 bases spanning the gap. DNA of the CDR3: TGTGCCAGCAGCTTATTATGTGGTTCCTACAATGAGCAGTTCTTC. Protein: CASSLLCGSYNEQFF.

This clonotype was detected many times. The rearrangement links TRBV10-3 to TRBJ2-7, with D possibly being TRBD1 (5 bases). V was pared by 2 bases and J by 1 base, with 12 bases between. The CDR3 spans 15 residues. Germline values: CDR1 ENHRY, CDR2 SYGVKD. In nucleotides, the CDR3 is TGTGCCATCAGTGAGGGGTACAGGTTTTCCTACGAGCAGTACTTC. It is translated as CAISEGYRFSYEQYF.

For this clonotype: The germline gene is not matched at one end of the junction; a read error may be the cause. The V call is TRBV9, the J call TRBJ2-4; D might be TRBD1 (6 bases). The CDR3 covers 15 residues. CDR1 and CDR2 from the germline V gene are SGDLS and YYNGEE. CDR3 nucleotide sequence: TGTGCCAGCAGCGTGACGACAGGAACCAAAAGCATTCAGTACTTC. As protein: CASSVTTGTKSIQYF.

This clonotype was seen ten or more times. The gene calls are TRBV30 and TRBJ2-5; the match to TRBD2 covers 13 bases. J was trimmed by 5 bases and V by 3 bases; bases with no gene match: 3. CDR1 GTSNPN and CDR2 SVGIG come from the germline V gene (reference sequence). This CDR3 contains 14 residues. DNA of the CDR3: TGTGCCTGGAGACTAGCGGGAGGGTTTGAGACCCAGTACTTC. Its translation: CAWRLAGGFETQYF.

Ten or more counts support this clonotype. DNA of the CDR3: TGTGCCAGCAGGGTGGGACTAGCGGGAGGAAGCTCCTACGAGCAGTACTTC. It translates to CASRVGLAGGSSYEQYF. The chain has TRBV6-1 and TRBJ2-7, with 15 bases aligning to TRBD2. The V gene's germline CDR1 is MNHNS and CDR2 SASEGT. The trim removed 6 bases at V and 0 bases at J, leaving 6 bases unmatched. The CDR3 spans 17 residues.

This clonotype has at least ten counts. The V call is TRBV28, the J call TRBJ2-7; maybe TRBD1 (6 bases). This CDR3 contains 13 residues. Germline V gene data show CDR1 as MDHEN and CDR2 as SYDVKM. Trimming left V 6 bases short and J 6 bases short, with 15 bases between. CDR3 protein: CASSPAGDTEQYF. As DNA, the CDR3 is TGTGCCAGCAGCCCCGCCGGGGACACCGAGCAGTACTTC.

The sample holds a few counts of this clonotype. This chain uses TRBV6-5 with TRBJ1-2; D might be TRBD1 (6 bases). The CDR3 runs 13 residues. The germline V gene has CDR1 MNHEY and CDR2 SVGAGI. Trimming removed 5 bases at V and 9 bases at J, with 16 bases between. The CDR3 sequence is CASSDQTGVCYTF. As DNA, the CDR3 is TGTGCCAGCAGTGACCAGACAGGAGTGTGCTACACCTTC.

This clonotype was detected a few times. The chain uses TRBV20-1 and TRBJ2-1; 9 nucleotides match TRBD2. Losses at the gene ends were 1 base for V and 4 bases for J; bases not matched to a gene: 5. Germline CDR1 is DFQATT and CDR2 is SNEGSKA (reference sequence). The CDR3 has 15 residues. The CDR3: CSARVTSGAYNEQFF. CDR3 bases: TGCAGTGCTAGAGTGACTAGCGGAGCTTACAATGAGCAGTTCTTC.

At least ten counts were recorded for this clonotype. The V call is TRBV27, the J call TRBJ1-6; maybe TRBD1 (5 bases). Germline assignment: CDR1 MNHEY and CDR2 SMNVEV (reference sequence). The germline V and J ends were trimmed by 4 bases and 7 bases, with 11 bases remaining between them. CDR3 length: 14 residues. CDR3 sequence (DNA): TGTGCCAGCAGTTGGGGACCGGCAAATTCACCCCTCCACTTT. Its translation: CASSWGPANSPLHF.